Listed here are 21 T cell receptor beta chains from one sample, sequenced in a study of identical twins. One entry per CDR3 protein results from TCRdb running MiXCR on the 5' RACE reads. This sample has about 490,000 distinct CDR3 sequences, with about 15% found just once. These same data were also listed under a study on yellow fever vaccine responses in identical twins.

The specimen sequenced was CD4+ T cells sorted from blood. These receptors were obtained from a young woman in good health.

This chain uses TRBV11-3 with TRBJ2-7, with D perhaps matching TRBD1 (6 bases). Trimming took off 4 bases at V and 2 bases at J, with 15 bases between the two ends. The CDR3 spans 15 residues. The germline V gene has CDR1 SGHNT and CDR2 YENEEA. CDR3 loop: CASSSHGGLTYEQYF. CDR3 nucleotide sequence: TGTGCCAGCAGCTCCCATGGGGGCCTAACCTACGAGCAGTACTTC.

V gene TRBV29-1 combines with J gene TRBJ2-1, with TRBD2 matching over 9 bases. Per the germline V gene, CDR1 is SQVTM and CDR2 is ANQGSEA. The V gene end was trimmed by 1 base and the J gene end by 6 bases; junction bases not matched to a gene: 1. The CDR3 consists of 13 residues. In DNA form, the CDR3 reads TGCAGCGTTGAAGGGACTAGCGCCAATGAGCAGTTCTTC. Translated: CSVEGTSANEQFF.

This clonotype was detected a few times. This chain joins TRBV5-1 and TRBJ2-2, with 7 bases aligning to TRBD1. Per germline, CDR1 SGHRS and CDR2 YFSETQ. Germline trimming cut 3 bases from V and 0 bases from J; bases unmatched to any gene: 5. This CDR3 is built from 16 residues. The CDR3, as DNA: TGCGCCAGCAGCTCTCCCGGGACAGCGAACACCGGGGAGCTGTTTTTT. Encoded protein: CASSSPGTANTGELFF.

This clonotype was counted only a few times. V gene TRBV5-1 combines with J gene TRBJ1-1; D is unclear. The CDR3 is 15 residues long. V was trimmed by 4 bases and J by 0 bases, leaving 13 bases between them. Germline CDR1 SGHRS, CDR2 YFSETQ. CDR3 nucleotides: TGCGCCAGCAGCCCTTTGGAACGGGTGAACACTGAAGCTTTCTTT. As protein: CASSPLERVNTEAFF.

J is TRBJ1-5 and V is TRBV18, with unresolved D. Germline CDR1 KGHSH, CDR2 LQKENI. With 0 bases removed from V and 4 bases from J, the gap between germline ends came to 7 bases. The CDR3 runs 14 residues. The CDR3 DNA reads as TGTGCCAGCTCACCACCGGGTTCTAATCAGCCCCAGCATTTT. This codes for CASSPPGSNQPQHF.

This clonotype was detected only a few times. The chain employs TRBV10-3 and TRBJ2-6, with D unclear. The CDR3 length is 17 residues. Trimming pared 11 bases from V and 4 bases from J, leaving 24 bases between. CDR1 ENHRY and CDR2 SYGVKD come from the germline V gene. The CDR3 reads CACGEPLGFTGANVLTF. In DNA form, the CDR3 reads TGTGCCTGTGGCGAGCCGCTAGGGTTCACAGGGGCCAACGTCCTGACTTTC.

V usage is TRBV5-1 and J usage is TRBJ1-4; TRBD1 matches 7 bases. Germline trimming cut 4 bases from V and 8 bases from J; bases unmatched to any gene: 11. The germline V gene has CDR1 SGHRS and CDR2 YFSETQ. The CDR3 runs to 15 residues. The CDR3 loop is CASSDSGQVREKLFF. The CDR3 DNA sequence: TGCGCCAGCAGCGATTCCGGACAGGTACGGGAAAAACTGTTTTTT.

There are many counts of this clonotype. The J gene is TRBJ2-3, the V gene TRBV20-1, with unresolved D. Germline lookup yields CDR1 DFQATT and CDR2 SNEGSKA (reference sequence). The CDR3 totals 13 residues. V shed 7 bases and J shed 0 bases, with 11 bases lying between them. The CDR3: CSGYGRSTDTQYF. For the CDR3, the DNA is TGCAGTGGTTACGGACGCAGCACAGATACGCAGTATTTT.

The chain has TRBV6-1 and TRBJ1-6, with TRBD1 as a possible D gene (5 bases). The CDR3 has 15 amino acids. Germline V gives CDR1 MNHNS, CDR2 SASEGT. The germline V and J ends were trimmed by 6 bases and 5 bases, with 14 bases remaining between them. CDR3 amino acids: CASSLRDRHNSPLHF. The CDR3 bases are TGTGCCAGCAGCCTCCGGGACCGGCATAATTCACCCCTCCACTTT.

The table lists this clonotype with a few counts. The chain couples TRBV6-5 to TRBJ2-3; D is unclear. Germline lookup yields CDR1 MNHEY and CDR2 SVGAGI. The CDR3 extends over 15 amino acids. Trimming took off 2 bases at V and 1 base at J, with 10 bases between the two ends. The CDR3 is CASSYIGSGTDTQYF. DNA of the CDR3: TGTGCCAGCAGTTACATAGGATCAGGCACAGATACGCAGTATTTT.

This clonotype was picked up many times. The CDR3 here is CASSPGQNYEQYV. CDR3 nucleotide sequence: TGTGCCAGCAGTCCCGGACAGAACTACGAGCAGTACGTC. This rearrangement joins TRBV12-3 or TRBV12-4 to TRBJ2-7; D possibly corresponds to TRBD1 (6 bases). V lost 5 bases to trimming and J lost 3 bases, with 11 bases between them. The length of the CDR3 is 13 residues.

The chain joins TRBV5-1 to TRBJ2-4; 16 bases fit TRBD2. V trimming: 4 bases; J trimming: 7 bases; junction bases outside the gene matches: 5. The CDR3 is 16 residues long. Germline CDR1 and CDR2: SGHRS and YFSETQ. The CDR3 DNA is TGCGCCAGCAGCGGGGGACTAGCGGGAGGGAACAACATTCAGTACTTC. This codes for CASSGGLAGGNNIQYF.

A few counts support this clonotype. The gene calls are TRBV24-1 and TRBJ2-2; either TRBD1 or TRBD2 may supply D (5 bases each). The germline CDR1 and CDR2 sequences are KGHDR and SFDVKD. Trimming removed 3 bases from V and 0 bases from J, with 13 bases in between. CDR3 size: 17 residues. The CDR3 spells CATSDPTGTTNTGELFF. CDR3 bases: TGTGCCACCAGTGATCCAACCGGGACCACGAACACCGGGGAGCTGTTTTTT.

The V gene is TRBV4-1, the J gene TRBJ1-1; 7 bases match TRBD1. CDR1 MGHRA and CDR2 YSYEKL come from the germline V gene. V lost 4 bases, J lost 6 bases, and 5 bases stayed unmatched. The CDR3 totals 13 residues. In DNA, the CDR3 is TGCGCCAGCAGCCCAACAGGGGTCCCTGAAGCTTTCTTT. This encodes CASSPTGVPEAFF.

The chain uses TRBV5-1 and TRBJ2-2; D is undetermined. This CDR3 region has 12 residues. Trimming took off 4 bases at V and 4 bases at J, with 5 bases between the two ends. Germline V lookup: CDR1 SGHRS, CDR2 YFSETQ. The CDR3 DNA sequence: TGCGCCAGCAGCATAAGCACCGGGGAGCTGTTTTTT. As protein: CASSISTGELFF.

Only a few counts were recorded for this clonotype. The V call is TRBV28, the J call TRBJ1-2; no reliable D call. Trimming stripped 3 bases from V and 3 bases from J, with 5 bases between. Germline V CDR1 and CDR2: MDHEN, SYDVKM. The CDR3 covers 12 residues. CDR3 sequence reads: CASSLSYYGYTF. In nucleotides, the CDR3 is TGTGCCAGCAGTTTGAGTTACTATGGCTACACCTTC.

The CDR3 region has the DNA TGTGCCATCAGTGACCAACTAGCGGGGGCCACAGATACGCAGTATTTT. Protein: CAISDQLAGATDTQYF. The V call is TRBV10-3, the J call TRBJ2-3; 11 bases agree with TRBD2. V shed 3 bases and J 2 bases; nucleotides not matched to a gene: 4. The germline CDR1 and CDR2 sequences are ENHRY and SYGVKD. The CDR3 runs 16 residues.

The gene calls are TRBV7-9 and TRBJ1-1, with TRBD1 matching over 9 bases. V dropped 5 bases and J dropped 5; count of bases not matched to a gene: 6. Germline values: CDR1 SEHNR, CDR2 FQNEAQ (reference sequence). This CDR3 is 14 amino acids long. The chain's CDR3 is CASSGGTGRTEAFF. CDR3 DNA sequence: TGTGCCAGCAGCGGCGGGACAGGGCGGACTGAAGCTTTCTTT. The full variable domain, with the rest looked up from reference TRBV7-9 and TRBJ1-1, is DTGVSQNPRHKITKRGQNVTFRCDPISEHNRLYWYRQTLGQGPEFLTYFQNEAQLEKSRLLSDRFSAERPKGSFSTLEIQRTEQGDSAMYLCASSGGTGRTEAFFGQGTRLTVV.

The DNA for the CDR3 is TGTGCCAGCAGTCGTACCGGGACTCAGTCCTACGAGCAGTACTTC. It specifies CASSRTGTQSYEQYF. This chain links TRBV7-8 with TRBJ2-7; tentatively, D is TRBD2 (6 bases). V was shortened by 6 bases and J by 1 base, with 16 bases between the two germline ends. Germline CDR1 reads SGHVS; CDR2 reads FQNEAQ. The CDR3 runs to 15 residues.

This clonotype was counted only a few times. The J gene is TRBJ2-1, the V gene TRBV2; weak D call: TRBD2 (6 bases). CDR1 and CDR2 from the germline V gene are SNHLY and FYNNEI. CDR3 size: 13 residues. The ends were cut back, 7 bases at V and 7 bases at J, with 14 bases in the middle. CDR3 amino acids: CASTEDYGNEQFF. CDR3 DNA: TGTGCCAGCACTGAGGACTACGGGAATGAGCAGTTCTTC. The full variable domain, its missing parts supplied by reference TRBV2 and TRBJ2-1, is EPEVTQTPSHQVTQMGQEVILRCVPISNHLYFYWYRQILGQKVEFLVSFYNNEISEKSEIFDDQFSVERPDGSNFTLKIRSTKLEDSAMYFCASTEDYGNEQFFGPGTRLTVL.

V is TRBV20-1 and J is TRBJ2-5; D gene ambiguous. The CDR3 extends over 12 amino acids. Germline CDR1 and CDR2: DFQATT and SNEGSKA (reference sequence). Trimming pared 4 bases from V and 7 bases from J, leaving 13 bases between. The CDR3 reads CSAITQGGTQYF. The CDR3 region has the DNA TGCAGTGCTATTACACAAGGCGGGACCCAGTACTTC.